Included here is one T cell receptor beta chain sequence, with context. Its antigen is unknown. These data originate in a study of cytomegalovirus exposure and HLA in healthy donors. About the research overall: An early release of data contained about 85 million unique TCRs, which came from HLA-typed donors.

Study-wide results and limits: Common viral pathogens seemed to be connected with several of the most significant clusters, according to a later analysis.

CDR3 length: 16 amino acids. Trimming cost V 0 bases and J 1 base; bases outside gene matches: 6. Germline CDR1 and CDR2: SGHRS and YFSETQ. The PCR used 60 Vbeta and 13 Jbeta primers. Method: immunoSEQ multiplex PCR; TCRdb's copy keeps in-frame clones and lacks some. In the table there are 200,000 to 250,000 clones, approximately 79% of which are singletons. This TCR was recovered from a man aged 18 to 29 in good health and CMV-seronegative. Material: PBMCs. The chain recombines TRBV5-1 with TRBJ1-2; 7 positions agree with TRBD1. Written as DNA, the CDR3 is TGCGCCAGCAGCTTGGAAGGGACAGAGATTAACTATGGCTACACCTTC. Its translation is CASSLEGTEINYGYTF.